This T cell receptor beta chain was identified during a study of shared clonotypes between healthy human individuals. Background on the study: Used for every donor were three CD4 naive, three CD4 memory, two CD8 naive and one CD8 memory plate.

CD45RO-negative CD8 cells positively selected for CCR7 made up the naive population, which excluded terminally differentiated effector memory CD45RA+ cells. Profiling relied on immunoSEQ multiplex PCR, and the TCRdb table lists in-frame clones only, not all of them. The sample records 1.5 million to 2.5 million clones, roughly 95% being singletons. The germline V gene has CDR1 LGHNA and CDR2 YSLEER. The V and J ends lost 0 bases and 7 bases, in that order; junction bases with no gene match: 4. The CDR3 extends over 14 amino acids. Sequencing was carried out using naive CD8+ T cells sorted from blood. The source is a man between 18 and 29 years old in good health. The chain is built from TRBV4-3 and TRBJ2-5; 8 nucleotides line up with TRBD2. The CDR3 loop is CASSQDGAGGTQYF. In DNA, the CDR3 is TGCGCCAGCAGCCAAGACGGCGCGGGGGGGACCCAGTACTTC.